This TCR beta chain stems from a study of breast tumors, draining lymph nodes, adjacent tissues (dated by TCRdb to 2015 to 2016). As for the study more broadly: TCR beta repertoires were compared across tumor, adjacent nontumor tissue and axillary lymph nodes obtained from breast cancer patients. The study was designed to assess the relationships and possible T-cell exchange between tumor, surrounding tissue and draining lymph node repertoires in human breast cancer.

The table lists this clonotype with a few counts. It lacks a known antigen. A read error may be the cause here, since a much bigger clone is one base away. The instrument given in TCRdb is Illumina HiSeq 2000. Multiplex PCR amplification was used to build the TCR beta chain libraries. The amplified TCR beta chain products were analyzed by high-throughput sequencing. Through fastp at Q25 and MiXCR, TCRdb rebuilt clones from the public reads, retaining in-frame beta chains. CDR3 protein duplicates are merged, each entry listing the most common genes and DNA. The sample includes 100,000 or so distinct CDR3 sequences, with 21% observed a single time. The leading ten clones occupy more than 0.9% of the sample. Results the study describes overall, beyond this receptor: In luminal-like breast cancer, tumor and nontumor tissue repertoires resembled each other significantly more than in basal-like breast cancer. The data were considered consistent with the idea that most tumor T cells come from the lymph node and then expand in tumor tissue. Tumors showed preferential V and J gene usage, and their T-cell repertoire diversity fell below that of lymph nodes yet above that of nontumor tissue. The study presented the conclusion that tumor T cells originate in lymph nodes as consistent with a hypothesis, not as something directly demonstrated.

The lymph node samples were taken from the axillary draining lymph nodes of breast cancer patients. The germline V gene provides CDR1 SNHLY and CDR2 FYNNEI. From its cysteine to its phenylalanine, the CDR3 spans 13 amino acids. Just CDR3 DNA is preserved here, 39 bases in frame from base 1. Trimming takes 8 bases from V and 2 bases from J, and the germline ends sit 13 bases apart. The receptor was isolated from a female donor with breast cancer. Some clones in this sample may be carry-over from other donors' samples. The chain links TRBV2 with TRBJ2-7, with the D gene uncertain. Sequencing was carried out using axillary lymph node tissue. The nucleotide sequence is TGTGCCAGCGGTGTTCAGATTGCCTACGAGCAGTACTTC. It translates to CASGVQIAYEQYF.